The clone carrying this T cell receptor (beta chain) has a handful of counts. Its specificity is not known. TCRdb ran MiXCR on the reads and lists one entry per CDR3 protein. The sample includes 270,000 or so distinct CDR3 sequences, about a sixth of them seen just once. The CDR3 has 13 residues. J lost 2 bases, V lost 4 bases, and 4 bases had no gene match. The V gene's germline CDR1 is SQVTM and CDR2 ANQGSEA. The source of the sample is a study of T cell repertoires in cytomegalovirus infection. The overall study: Signatures in public TCR beta sequences pointed to both CMV infection and matching HLA type. Findings of the study overall: People with CMV and the relevant HLA were identified by cumulative public TCR beta family frequency. Dominant in the ex vivo response were TCR beta clonotypes restricted by HLA-C and specific for CMV.

This sequence originates from a human donor in good health (CMV status not recorded). Some clones in this sample may be carry-over from other donors' samples. This chain links TRBV29-1 with TRBJ2-7; 8 positions agree with TRBD2. Sequenced material: CD8+ T cells from PBMCs. The CDR3 is CSVAGGNTYEQYF. In DNA, the CDR3 is TGCAGCGTTGCGGGAGGGAATACCTACGAGCAGTACTTC.